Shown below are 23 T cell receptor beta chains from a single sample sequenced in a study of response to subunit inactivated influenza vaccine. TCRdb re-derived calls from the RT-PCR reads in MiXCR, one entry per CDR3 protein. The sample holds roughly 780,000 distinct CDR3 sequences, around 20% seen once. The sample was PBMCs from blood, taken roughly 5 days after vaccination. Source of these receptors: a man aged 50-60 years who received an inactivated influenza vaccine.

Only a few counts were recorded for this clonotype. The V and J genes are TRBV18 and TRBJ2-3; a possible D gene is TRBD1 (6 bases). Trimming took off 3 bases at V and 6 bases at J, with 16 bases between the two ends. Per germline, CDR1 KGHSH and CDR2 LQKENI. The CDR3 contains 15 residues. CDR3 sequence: CASSPNRALGDTQYF. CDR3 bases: TGTGCCAGCTCACCTAACAGGGCACTCGGGGATACGCAGTATTTT.

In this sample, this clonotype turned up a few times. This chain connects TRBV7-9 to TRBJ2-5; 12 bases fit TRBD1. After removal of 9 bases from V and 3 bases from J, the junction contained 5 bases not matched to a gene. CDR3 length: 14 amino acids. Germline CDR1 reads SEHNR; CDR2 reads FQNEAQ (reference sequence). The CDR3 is CASTGTGGEETQYF. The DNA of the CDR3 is TGTGCCAGTACCGGGACAGGGGGCGAAGAGACCCAGTACTTC.

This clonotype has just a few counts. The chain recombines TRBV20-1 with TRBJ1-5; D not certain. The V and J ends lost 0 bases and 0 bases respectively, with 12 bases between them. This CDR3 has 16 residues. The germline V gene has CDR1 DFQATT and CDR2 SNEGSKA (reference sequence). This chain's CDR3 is CSARDPPGNSNQPQHF. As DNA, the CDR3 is TGCAGTGCTAGAGACCCCCCGGGGAATAGCAATCAGCCCCAGCATTTT.

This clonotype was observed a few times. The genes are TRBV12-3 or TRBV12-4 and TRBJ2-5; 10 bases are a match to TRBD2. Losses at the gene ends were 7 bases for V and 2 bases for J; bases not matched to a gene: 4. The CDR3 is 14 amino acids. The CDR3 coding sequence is TGTGCCAGCAATCAGCGGGGGGGACAAGAGACCCAGTACTTC. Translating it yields CASNQRGGQETQYF.

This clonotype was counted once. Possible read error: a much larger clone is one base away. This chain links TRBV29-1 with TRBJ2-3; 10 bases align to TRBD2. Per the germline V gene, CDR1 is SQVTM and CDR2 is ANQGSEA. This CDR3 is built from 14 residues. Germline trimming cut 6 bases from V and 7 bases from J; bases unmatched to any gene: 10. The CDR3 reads CSVPLAGSMNTQYF. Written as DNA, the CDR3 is TGCAGCGTGCCACTAGCGGGGAGCATGAATACGCAGTATTTT.

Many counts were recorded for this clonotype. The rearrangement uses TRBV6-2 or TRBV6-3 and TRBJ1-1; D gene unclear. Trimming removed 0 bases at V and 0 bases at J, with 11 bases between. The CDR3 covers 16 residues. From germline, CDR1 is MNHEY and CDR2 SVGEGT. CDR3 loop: CASSYSWGTMNTEAFF. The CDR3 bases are TGTGCCAGCAGTTACTCGTGGGGAACGATGAACACTGAAGCTTTCTTT.

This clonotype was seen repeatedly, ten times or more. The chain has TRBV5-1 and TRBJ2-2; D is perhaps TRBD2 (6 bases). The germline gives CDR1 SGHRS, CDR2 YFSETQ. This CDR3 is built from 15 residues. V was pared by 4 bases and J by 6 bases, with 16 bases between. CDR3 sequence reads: CASSPGDSMAGELFF. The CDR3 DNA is TGCGCCAGCAGCCCGGGAGATTCGATGGCCGGGGAGCTGTTTTTT.

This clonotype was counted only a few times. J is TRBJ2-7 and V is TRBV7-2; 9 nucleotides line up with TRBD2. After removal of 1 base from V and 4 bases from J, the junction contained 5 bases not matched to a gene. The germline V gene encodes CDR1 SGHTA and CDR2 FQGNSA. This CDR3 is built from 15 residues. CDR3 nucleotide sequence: TGTGCCAGCAGCTTAGACCCAGCGGGAGGTTACGAGCAGTACTTC. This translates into CASSLDPAGGYEQYF.

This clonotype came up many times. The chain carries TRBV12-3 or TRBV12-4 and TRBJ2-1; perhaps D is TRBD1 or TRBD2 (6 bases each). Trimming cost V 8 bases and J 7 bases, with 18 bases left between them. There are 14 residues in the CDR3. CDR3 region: CASAGGPTPNEQFF. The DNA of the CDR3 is TGTGCCAGCGCTGGGGGGCCGACTCCAAATGAGCAGTTCTTC.

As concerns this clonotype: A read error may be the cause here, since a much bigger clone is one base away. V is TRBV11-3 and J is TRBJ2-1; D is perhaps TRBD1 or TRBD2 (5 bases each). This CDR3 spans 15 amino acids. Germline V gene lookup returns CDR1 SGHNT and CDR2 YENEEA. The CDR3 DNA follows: TGTGCCAGCAGCTCCGCTCGGGGCGGGTACAATGAGCAGTGCTTC. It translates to CASSSARGGYNEQCF.

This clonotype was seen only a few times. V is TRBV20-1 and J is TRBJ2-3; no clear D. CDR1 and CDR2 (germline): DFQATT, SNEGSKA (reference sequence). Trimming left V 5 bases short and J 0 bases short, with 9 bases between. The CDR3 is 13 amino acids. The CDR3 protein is CSAPKPSTDTQYF. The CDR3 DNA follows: TGCAGTGCTCCGAAACCCAGCACAGATACGCAGTATTTT.

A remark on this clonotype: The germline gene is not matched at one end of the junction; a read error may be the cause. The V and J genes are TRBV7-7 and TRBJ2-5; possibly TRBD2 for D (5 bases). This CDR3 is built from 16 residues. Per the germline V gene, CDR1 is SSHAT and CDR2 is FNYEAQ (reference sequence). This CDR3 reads CASSLGLLVAQETQYF. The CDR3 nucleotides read TGTGCTAGCAGCTTAGGCCTACTAGTTGCCCAAGAGACCCAGTACTTC.

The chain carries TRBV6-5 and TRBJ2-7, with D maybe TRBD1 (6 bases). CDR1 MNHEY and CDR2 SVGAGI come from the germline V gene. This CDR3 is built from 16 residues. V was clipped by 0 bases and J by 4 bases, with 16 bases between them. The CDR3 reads CASSYSKGTYKYEQYF. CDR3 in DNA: TGTGCCAGCAGTTACTCGAAGGGGACATACAAGTACGAGCAGTACTTC.

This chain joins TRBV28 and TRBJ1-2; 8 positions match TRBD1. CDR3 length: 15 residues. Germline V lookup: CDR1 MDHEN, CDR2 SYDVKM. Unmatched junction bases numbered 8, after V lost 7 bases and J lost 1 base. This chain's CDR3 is CASIGTGRFNYGYTF. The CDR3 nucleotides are TGTGCCAGCATTGGGACAGGACGATTTAACTATGGCTACACCTTC.

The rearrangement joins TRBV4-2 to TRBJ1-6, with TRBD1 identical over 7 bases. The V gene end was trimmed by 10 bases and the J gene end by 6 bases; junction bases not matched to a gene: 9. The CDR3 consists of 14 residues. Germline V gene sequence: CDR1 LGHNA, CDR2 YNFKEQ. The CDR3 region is CATLGGTANSPLHF. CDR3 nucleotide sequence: TGTGCCACCTTGGGGGGGACAGCTAATTCACCCCTCCACTTT.

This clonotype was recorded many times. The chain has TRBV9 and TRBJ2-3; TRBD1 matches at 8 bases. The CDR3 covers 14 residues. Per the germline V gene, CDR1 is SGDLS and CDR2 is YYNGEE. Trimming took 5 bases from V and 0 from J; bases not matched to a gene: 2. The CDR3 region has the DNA TGTGCCAGCAGTGACAGGGGTAGCACAGATACGCAGTATTTT. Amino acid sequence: CASSDRGSTDTQYF.

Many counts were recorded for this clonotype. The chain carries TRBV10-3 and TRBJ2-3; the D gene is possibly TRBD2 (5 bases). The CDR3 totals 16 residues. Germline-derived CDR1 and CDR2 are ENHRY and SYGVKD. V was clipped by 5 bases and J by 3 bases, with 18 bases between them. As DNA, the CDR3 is TGTGCCATCAGTATGTGGGAGCGGAGTGGGACAGATACGCAGTATTTT. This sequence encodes CAISMWERSGTDTQYF.

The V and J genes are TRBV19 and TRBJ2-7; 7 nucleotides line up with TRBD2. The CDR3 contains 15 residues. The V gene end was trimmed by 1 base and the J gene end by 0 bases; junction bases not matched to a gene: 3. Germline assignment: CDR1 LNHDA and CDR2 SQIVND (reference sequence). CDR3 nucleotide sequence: TGTGCCAGTAGTATAGCGGCTAGCGGCTCCTACGAGCAGTACTTC. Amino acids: CASSIAASGSYEQYF.

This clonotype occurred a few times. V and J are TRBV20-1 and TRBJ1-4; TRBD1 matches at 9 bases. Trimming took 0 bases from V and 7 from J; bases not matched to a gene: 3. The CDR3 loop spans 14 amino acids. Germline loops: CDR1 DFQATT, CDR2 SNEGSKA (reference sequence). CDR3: CSARDGTGTEKLFF. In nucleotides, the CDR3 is TGCAGTGCTAGAGACGGGACAGGGACTGAAAAACTGTTTTTT.

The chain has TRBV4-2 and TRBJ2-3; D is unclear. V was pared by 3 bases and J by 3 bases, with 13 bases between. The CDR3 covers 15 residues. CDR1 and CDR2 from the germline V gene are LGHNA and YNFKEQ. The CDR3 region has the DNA TGTGCCAGCAGCCAGACTTCCGTGGTGACAGATACGCAGTATTTT. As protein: CASSQTSVVTDTQYF.

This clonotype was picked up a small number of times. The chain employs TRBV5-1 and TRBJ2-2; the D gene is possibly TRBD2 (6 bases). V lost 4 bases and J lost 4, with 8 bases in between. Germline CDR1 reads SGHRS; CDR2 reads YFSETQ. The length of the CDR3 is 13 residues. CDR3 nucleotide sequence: TGCGCCAGCAGCGGAGGGCCCACCGGGGAGCTGTTTTTT. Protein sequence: CASSGGPTGELFF.

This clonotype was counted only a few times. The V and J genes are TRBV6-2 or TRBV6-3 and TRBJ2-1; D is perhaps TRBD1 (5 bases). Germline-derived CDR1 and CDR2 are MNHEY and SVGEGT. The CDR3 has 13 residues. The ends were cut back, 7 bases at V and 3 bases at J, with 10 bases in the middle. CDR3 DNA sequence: TGTGCCAGCACCCCAGGGTACTACAATGAGCAGTTCTTC. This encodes CASTPGYYNEQFF.

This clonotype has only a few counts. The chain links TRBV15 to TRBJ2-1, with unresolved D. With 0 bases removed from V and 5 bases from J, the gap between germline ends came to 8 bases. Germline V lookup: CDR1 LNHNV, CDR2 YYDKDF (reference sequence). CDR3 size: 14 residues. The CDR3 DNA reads TGTGCCACCAGCAGAGACCCTTCGAACAATGAGCAGTTCTTC. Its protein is CATSRDPSNNEQFF.